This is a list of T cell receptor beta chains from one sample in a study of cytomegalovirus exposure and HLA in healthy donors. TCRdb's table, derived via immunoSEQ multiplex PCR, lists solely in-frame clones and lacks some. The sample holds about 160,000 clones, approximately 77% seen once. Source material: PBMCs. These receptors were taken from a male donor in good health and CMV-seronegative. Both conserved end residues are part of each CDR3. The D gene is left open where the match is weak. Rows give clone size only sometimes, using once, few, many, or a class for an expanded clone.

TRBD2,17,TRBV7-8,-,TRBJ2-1,CASSQILAGGPYNEQFF,TGTGCCAGCAGCCAGATCTTAGCGGGAGGGCCCTACAATGAGCAGTTCTTC
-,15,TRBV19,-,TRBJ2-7,CASSIAVQASYEQYF,TGTGCCAGTAGTATAGCCGTGCAGGCGTCCTACGAGCAGTACTTC
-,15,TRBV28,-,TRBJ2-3,CASSFFRGRRDTQYF,TGTGCCAGCAGTTTCTTCAGGGGCCGAAGAGATACGCAGTATTTT
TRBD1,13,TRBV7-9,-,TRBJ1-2,CASTPTGGKGYTF,TGTGCCAGCACTCCAACAGGGGGAAAGGGCTACACCTTC
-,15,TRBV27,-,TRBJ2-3,CASGRWGLSTDTQYF,TGTGCCAGCGGCAGGTGGGGGCTTAGCACAGATACGCAGTATTTT
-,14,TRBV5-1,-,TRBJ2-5,CASSLLSGEETQYF,TGCGCCAGCAGCTTGCTGTCAGGGGAAGAGACCCAGTACTTC
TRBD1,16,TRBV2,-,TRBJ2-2,CASTLTGGGGTGELFF,TGTGCCAGCACCCTGACAGGGGGCGGCGGCACCGGGGAGCTGTTTTTT
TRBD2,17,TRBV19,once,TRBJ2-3,CASSIAPGLAGGDTQYF,TGTGCCAGTAGTATAGCCCCGGGACTAGCGGGAGGAGATACGCAGTATTTT
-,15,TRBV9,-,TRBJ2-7,CASSVEGQGGDEQYF,TGTGCCAGCAGCGTAGAAGGACAGGGAGGGGACGAGCAGTACTTC
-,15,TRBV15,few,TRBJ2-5,CATSRDPGAVGTQYF,TGTGCCACCAGCAGAGACCCAGGGGCTGTGGGGACCCAGTACTTC
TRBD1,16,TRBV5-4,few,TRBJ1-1,CASSSGPGQENTEAFF,TGTGCCAGCAGCTCTGGACCGGGACAGGAAAACACTGAAGCTTTCTTT
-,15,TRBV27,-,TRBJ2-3,CASSFGGLRSDTQYF,TGTGCCAGCAGTTTCGGAGGGCTGAGGTCAGATACGCAGTATTTT
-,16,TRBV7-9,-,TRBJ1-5,CSSSPRGGREYQPQHF,TGTTCCAGCAGCCCAAGGGGGGGAAGAGAGTATCAGCCCCAGCATTTT
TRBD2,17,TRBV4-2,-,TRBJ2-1,CASSPTGTSGTYNEQFF,TGTGCCAGCAGCCCAACAGGAACTAGCGGGACTTACAATGAGCAGTTCTTC
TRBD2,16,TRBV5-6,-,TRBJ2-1,CASSLVTSGDHNEQFF,TGTGCCAGCAGCTTGGTCACTAGCGGGGACCACAATGAGCAGTTCTTC
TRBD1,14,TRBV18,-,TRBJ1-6,CASSPGQGKSPLHF,TGTGCCAGCTCACCGGGACAGGGTAAATCACCCCTCCACTTT
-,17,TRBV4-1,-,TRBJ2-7,CASSQGLNEGRLYEQYF,TGCGCCAGCAGCCAGGGACTGAACGAGGGAAGGTTGTACGAGCAGTACTTC
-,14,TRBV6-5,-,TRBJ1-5,CASSLGGSNQPQHF,TGTGCCAGCAGTCTCGGGGGAAGCAATCAGCCCCAGCATTTT
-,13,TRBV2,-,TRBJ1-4,CASSARANEKLFF,TGTGCCAGCAGCGCCAGGGCGAATGAAAAACTGTTTTTT
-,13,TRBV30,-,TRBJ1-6,CAWSWGENSPLHF,TGTGCCTGGAGTTGGGGGGAAAATTCACCCCTCCACTTT
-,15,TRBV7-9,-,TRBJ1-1,CASSGGPGMNTEAFF,TGTGCCAGCAGTGGCGGGCCCGGAATGAACACTGAAGCTTTCTTT
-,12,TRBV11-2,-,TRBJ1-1,CASSLDLRRAFF,TGTGCCAGCAGCTTAGATTTGAGGAGGGCTTTCTTT
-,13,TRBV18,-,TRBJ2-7,CASSSSLVYEQYF,TGTGCCAGCTCATCTTCACTAGTTTACGAGCAGTACTTC
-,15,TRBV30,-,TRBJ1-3,CAWSAGFVSGNTIYF,TGTGCCTGGAGTGCAGGGTTTGTTTCTGGAAACACCATATATTTT
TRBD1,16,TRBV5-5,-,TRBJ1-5,CASSLMSGGFNQPQHF,TGTGCCAGCAGCTTGATGTCAGGGGGCTTCAATCAGCCCCAGCATTTT